This TCR beta chain was found in a study of blood T cell repertoires in COVID-19. Turning to the study itself: From T cells, B-cell-depleted T cells, or PBMCs came the material, which was cDNA or gDNA.

As processed by the authors: Reference gene primer amplification gave estimated nucleated cell counts. Profiling relied on immunoSEQ multiplex PCR, and the TCRdb table lists in-frame clones only, not all of them. The V and J calls and the clone size are those of that table, but D and trimming were determined from the DNA. This sample has roughly 180,000 clones, with less than 85% found just once. V was shortened by 5 bases and J by 5 bases, with 21 bases between the two germline ends. CDR3 length: 16 residues. Germline-derived CDR1 and CDR2 are LNHDA and SQIVND (reference sequence). The chain uses TRBV19 and TRBJ1-1; D perhaps matches TRBD1 (5 bases). The specimen was peripheral blood. The sequence was obtained from a woman over 75 with active or convalescent COVID-19. CDR3 residues: CASSFASPGRRTEAFF. The CDR3 region has the DNA TGTGCCAGTAGTTTCGCTTCCCCAGGGAGGCGAACTGAAGCTTTCTTT.